This TCR beta chain comes out of a study of T-cell reconstitution after alpha-beta-depleted transplantation in children. Overall study findings and caveats: Some patients owed their high day-60 TCRbeta diversity to surviving recipient T cells and thymic progenitors.

This clonotype was seen more than once but under ten times. The antigen is undetermined. This CDR3 has 14 amino acids. Germline V lookup: CDR1 MNHNS, CDR2 SASEGT. Trimming stripped 0 bases from V and 1 base from J, with 5 bases between. Unique molecular identifiers were used in preparing the TCRbeta library. Each CDR3 protein is one row after TCRdb ran MiXCR on the PCR reads. The sample contains about 420,000 distinct CDR3 sequences, under 20% of which appear only once. This TCR derives from a boy younger than two who had a stem cell transplant for Wiskott-Aldrich syndrome, so the T cells may come from the graft donor. The input for sequencing was PBMCs, mostly from graft donor cells, taken 360 days after TCRalphabeta/CD19-depleted stem cell transplant. The chain links TRBV6-1 to TRBJ2-3; weak D call: TRBD2 (5 bases). DNA of the CDR3: TGTGCCAGCAGTGAAGCGGGAGGCACAGATACGCAGTATTTT. This translates into CASSEAGGTDTQYF.